Following are 31 T cell receptor beta chains from one sample sequenced in a study of blood T cell repertoires in COVID-19. The repertoire was sequenced with immunoSEQ multiplex PCR; TCRdb's copy has only in-frame clones and lacks some. The sample lists some 120,000 clones; 82% were seen once. The sequenced sample was peripheral blood. These TCRs come from a human donor in a cohort sampled during active COVID-19.

This clone was counted a single time. J is TRBJ2-2 and V is TRBV6-5, with D possibly matching TRBD1 (5 bases). V lost 4 bases and J lost 8, with 8 bases in between. CDR1 and CDR2 (germline): MNHEY, SVGAGI. The CDR3 spans 12 residues. CDR3 in amino acids: CASSFRAGELFF. CDR3 sequence (DNA): TGTGCCAGCAGTTTCAGGGCTGGGGAGCTGTTTTTT.

This chain links TRBV10-3 with TRBJ1-1; no firm D call. CDR3 length: 15 residues. V lost 6 bases to trimming and J lost 0 bases, with 14 bases between them. Germline V gene lookup returns CDR1 ENHRY and CDR2 SYGVKD. CDR3 DNA sequence: TGTGCCATCAGACCCCAGGTTCCTATGAACACTGAAGCTTTCTTT. Its translation: CAIRPQVPMNTEAFF.

This chain uses TRBV11-3 with TRBJ2-2; D unclear. This CDR3 region has 16 residues. CDR1 SGHNT and CDR2 YENEEA come from the germline V gene. The germline V and J ends were trimmed by 3 bases and 4 bases, with 15 bases remaining between them. DNA of the CDR3: TGTGCCAGCAGCTTGACTTATCCGGCCGCCACCGGGGAGCTGTTTTTT. This codes for CASSLTYPAATGELFF.

This chain connects TRBV6-5 to TRBJ2-7; TRBD1 agrees at 8 bases. Trimming at V came to 10 bases and at J to 3 bases, leaving 5 bases not matched to a gene. The CDR3 contains 12 residues. The V gene's germline CDR1 is MNHEY and CDR2 SVGAGI. The CDR3 loop reads CATGQGYYEQYF. The CDR3 DNA follows: TGTGCCACCGGACAGGGCTACTACGAGCAGTACTTC.

This chain connects TRBV7-8 to TRBJ2-3, with TRBD2 matching over 10 bases. CDR1 and CDR2 (germline): SGHVS, FQNEAQ. The trim removed 4 bases at V and 13 bases at J, leaving 11 bases unmatched. CDR3 size: 14 residues. CDR3 protein: CASSYVASGGPEYF. The CDR3 DNA reads TGTGCCAGCAGCTACGTGGCTAGCGGGGGCCCAGAGTATTTT.

DNA of the CDR3: TGCGCCAGCAGTCAGTTACAGGGAGCGCAGAGGTGGATGAGCAATCAGCCCCAGCATTTT. It codes for CASSQLQGAQRWMSNQPQHF. V gene TRBV23-1 combines with J gene TRBJ1-5; TRBD1 is a possible D gene (6 bases). TRBV23-1 is flagged as an ORF with uncertain function. The CDR3 spans 20 residues. V was pared by 3 bases and J by 1 base, with 25 bases between.

The chain combines TRBV6-1 with TRBJ1-2; 9 bases fit TRBD1. V lost 2 bases and J lost 7; bases outside the gene matches: 8. In germline, CDR1 is MNHNS, CDR2 SASEGT. This CDR3 is built from 15 residues. The CDR3, as DNA: TGTGCCAGCAGTGAAAAGAGGGGACAGGGTCTTGGCTACACCTTC. Its protein is CASSEKRGQGLGYTF.

V is TRBV14 and J is TRBJ2-7; 9 nucleotides match TRBD1. CDR1 SGHDN and CDR2 FVKESK come from the germline V gene. The CDR3 loop spans 16 amino acids. The ends lost 4 bases at V and 9 bases at J; junction bases unmatched: 16. The CDR3 coding sequence is TGTGCCAGCAGCCTCCTTCCGGGACAGGGTACCCACGGGCAGTACTTC. This codes for CASSLLPGQGTHGQYF. Together with reference TRBV14 and TRBJ2-7, the CDR3 gives the full variable domain: EAGVTQFPSHSVIEKGQTVTLRCDPISGHDNLYWYRRVMGKEIKFLLHFVKESKQDESGMPNNRFLAERTGGTYSTLKVQPAELEDSGVYFCASSLLPGQGTHGQYFGPGTRLTVT.

This rearrangement joins TRBV2 to TRBJ2-7; 7 positions match TRBD1. This CDR3 region has 14 residues. The V segment lost 7 bases and the J segment 2 bases; nucleotides outside the gene matches: 8. The germline gives CDR1 SNHLY, CDR2 FYNNEI. The CDR3 is CASTPGTVTYEQYF. CDR3 nucleotides: TGTGCCAGCACACCCGGGACAGTTACCTACGAGCAGTACTTC.

This sequence joins TRBV7-8 and TRBJ2-5; 7 nucleotides match TRBD2. The germline V gene has CDR1 SGHVS and CDR2 FQNEAQ. The CDR3 spans 15 residues. V lost 5 bases to trimming and J lost 2 bases; unmatched junction nucleotides: 8. The CDR3 is CASSPRTSLQETQYF. DNA of the CDR3: TGTGCCAGCAGCCCGCGGACTAGTCTTCAAGAGACCCAGTACTTC. Based on the CDR3 plus reference TRBV7-8 and TRBJ2-5, the full variable domain is GAGVSQSPRYKVAKRGQDVALRCDPISGHVSLFWYQQALGQGPEFLTYFQNEAQLDKSGLPSDRFFAERPEGSVSTLKIQRTQQEDSAVYLCASSPRTSLQETQYFGPGTRLLVL.

The chain recombines TRBV3-1 (or the pseudogene TRBV3-2) with TRBJ2-5; D remains unclear. The CDR3 contains 14 residues. CDR1 and CDR2 from the germline V gene are LGHDT and YNNKEL (reference sequence). V lost 4 bases to trimming and J lost 6 bases, with 15 bases between them. The CDR3: CASSPPLVDKTQYF. The CDR3 region has the DNA TGTGCCAGCAGCCCCCCCTTGGTCGACAAGACCCAGTACTTC.

The genes are TRBV9 and TRBJ2-7; possible D gene TRBD2, 5 bases. V was pared by 1 base and J by 7 bases, with 9 bases between. Germline CDR1 SGDLS, CDR2 YYNGEE. The CDR3 runs 12 residues. The CDR3 spells CASSVTTGEQYF. In DNA form, the CDR3 reads TGTGCCAGCAGCGTAACGACGGGGGAGCAGTACTTC.

V usage is TRBV6-5 and J usage is TRBJ2-7, with D perhaps TRBD1 (5 bases). This CDR3 region has 13 residues. Deletions cut 4 bases from V and 5 bases from J, with 12 bases between. CDR1 MNHEY and CDR2 SVGAGI come from the germline V gene. The CDR3 protein is CASSLQELNEQYF. The CDR3 nucleotides read TGTGCCAGCAGTTTACAGGAATTGAACGAGCAGTACTTC.

This clone was seen a few times. The chain links TRBV4-3 to TRBJ1-6; 11 bases fit TRBD1. Germline-derived CDR1 and CDR2 are LGHNA and YSLEER. The CDR3 is made up of 17 amino acids. After removal of 3 bases from V and 7 bases from J, the junction contained 8 bases not matched to a gene. The CDR3 loop reads CASSQAGQGAGNSPLHF. CDR3 in DNA: TGCGCCAGCAGCCAGGCTGGACAGGGGGCAGGAAATTCACCCCTCCACTTT.

V gene TRBV2 combines with J gene TRBJ2-1; possible D gene TRBD2, 5 bases. The germline V gene has CDR1 SNHLY and CDR2 FYNNEI. This CDR3 is built from 14 residues. V was pared by 3 bases and J by 4 bases, with 10 bases between. This CDR3 reads CASSDSLAYNEQFF. The CDR3 DNA reads TGTGCCAGCAGTGACAGTCTAGCTTACAATGAGCAGTTCTTC. The full variable domain, rest sourced from reference TRBV2 and TRBJ2-1, is EPEVTQTPSHQVTQMGQEVILRCVPISNHLYFYWYRQILGQKVEFLVSFYNNEISEKSEIFDDQFSVERPDGSNFTLKIRSTKLEDSAMYFCASSDSLAYNEQFFGPGTRLTVL.

About this clone: This sample includes further DNA sequences coding for the same CDR3. The chain recombines TRBV7-8 with TRBJ1-5; 7 nucleotides align to TRBD1. The J segment lost 7 bases and the V segment lost 1 base, leaving 4 bases of the junction unmatched. The CDR3 covers 14 residues. In germline, CDR1 is SGHVS, CDR2 FQNEAQ. As DNA, the CDR3 is TGTGCCAGCAGCTTAGACAGGGGAAGCCAGCCCCAGCATTTT. Protein sequence: CASSLDRGSQPQHF. Looking up the rest from reference TRBV7-8 and TRBJ1-5 gives the full variable domain: GAGVSQSPRYKVAKRGQDVALRCDPISGHVSLFWYQQALGQGPEFLTYFQNEAQLDKSGLPSDRFFAERPEGSVSTLKIQRTQQEDSAVYLCASSLDRGSQPQHFGDGTRLSIL.

The V call is TRBV6-5, the J call TRBJ1-5; no reliable D call. CDR3 length equals 14 residues. The V end was cut by 10 bases, the J end by 7 bases, with 20 bases between. Germline CDR1 and CDR2: MNHEY and SVGAGI. CDR3 region: CATQPNEGGQPQHF. The CDR3 region has the DNA TGTGCCACCCAACCCAATGAGGGCGGACAGCCCCAGCATTTT.

The J gene is TRBJ2-2, the V gene TRBV18, with a tentative D call TRBD1 (6 bases). Trimming removed 5 bases at V and 4 bases at J, with 11 bases between. Germline assignment: CDR1 KGHSH and CDR2 LQKENI. The CDR3 is made up of 14 amino acids. Here the CDR3 reads CASSSDRSTGELFF. DNA for the CDR3: TGTGCCAGCTCATCCGACAGGTCCACCGGGGAGCTGTTTTTT. Combining the CDR3 with reference TRBV18 and TRBJ2-2 gives the whole variable domain NAGVMQNPRHLVRRRGQEARLRCSPMKGHSHVYWYRQLPEEGLKFMVYLQKENIIDESGMPKERFSAEFPKEGPSILRIQQVVRGDSAAYFCASSSDRSTGELFFGEGSRLTVL.

The chain recombines TRBV6-6 with TRBJ1-2; 8 bases align to TRBD1. The germline CDR1 and CDR2 sequences are MNHNY and SVGAGI (reference sequence). Germline trimming cut 6 bases from V and 5 bases from J; bases unmatched to any gene: 8. The CDR3 contains 14 residues. The CDR3 region is CASRGTGEGYGYTF. The CDR3 DNA reads TGTGCCAGCAGGGGGACAGGAGAGGGATATGGCTACACCTTC.

V and J are TRBV10-1 and TRBJ2-1; 7 bases agree with TRBD2. V was clipped by 4 bases and J by 12 bases; unmatched bases: 3. The CDR3 runs to 11 residues. Per germline, CDR1 WNHNN and CDR2 SYGVQD (reference sequence). The CDR3 is CASSVRLAQFF. CDR3 DNA: TGCGCCAGCAGTGTACGACTAGCGCAGTTCTTC.

V usage is TRBV7-9 and J usage is TRBJ2-1; TRBD1 agrees at 9 bases. The CDR3 sequence is 16 residues long. CDR1 is SEHNR, CDR2 FQNEAQ, per germline (reference sequence). V shed 6 bases and J 0 bases; nucleotides not matched to a gene: 6. The CDR3 protein is CASRSGTGTSYNEQFF. The CDR3 region has the DNA TGTGCCAGCAGATCCGGGACAGGGACCTCCTACAATGAGCAGTTCTTC. Drawing the rest from reference TRBV7-9 and TRBJ2-1, the complete variable domain is DTGVSQNPRHKITKRGQNVTFRCDPISEHNRLYWYRQTLGQGPEFLTYFQNEAQLEKSRLLSDRFSAERPKGSFSTLEIQRTEQGDSAMYLCASRSGTGTSYNEQFFGPGTRLTVL.

V gene TRBV2 combines with J gene TRBJ1-1, with 7 bases identical to TRBD1. V was clipped by 5 bases and J by 0 bases; unmatched bases: 3. The CDR3 totals 14 residues. In germline, CDR1 is SNHLY, CDR2 FYNNEI. This CDR3 reads CASSNGQVNTEAFF. For the CDR3, the DNA is TGTGCCAGCAGTAATGGACAGGTGAACACTGAAGCTTTCTTT.

This chain connects TRBV29-1 to TRBJ1-2; the D is unclear. CDR3 size: 11 residues. The V end lost 8 bases, the J end lost 8 bases, and 15 bases lay between the germline ends. Per the germline V gene, CDR1 is SQVTM and CDR2 is ANQGSEA. Here the CDR3 DNA reads TGCAGCTCGACCGATTCTAGGGGCTACACCTTC. Its protein is CSSTDSRGYTF.

This rearrangement joins TRBV6-4 to TRBJ2-1; 8 bases fit TRBD2. V shed 5 bases, J shed 8 bases, and the junction held 11 bases outside the gene matches. This CDR3 is built from 15 residues. Germline V gene lookup returns CDR1 MRHNA and CDR2 SNTAGT. CDR3 coding DNA: TGTGCCAGCAGTAAATTCCGGGGGGGCCCTGATGAGCAGTTCTTC. It translates to CASSKFRGGPDEQFF.

The V and J genes are TRBV5-1 and TRBJ1-1; 7 bases agree with TRBD1. The CDR3 spans 15 residues. Trimming cost V 2 bases and J 4 bases; bases outside gene matches: 8. Germline-derived CDR1 and CDR2 are SGHRS and YFSETQ. This CDR3 is CASSLPGTAPTEAFF. The DNA of the CDR3 is TGCGCCAGCAGCTTACCCGGGACAGCGCCCACTGAAGCTTTCTTT.

In its sample, this clone was seen once. This chain uses TRBV4-1 with TRBJ2-5; 16 nucleotides agree with TRBD2. Trimming cost V 0 bases and J 4 bases; bases outside gene matches: 2. There are 17 residues in the CDR3. Germline-derived CDR1 and CDR2 are MGHRA and YSYEKL. Here the CDR3 reads CASSQEGTSGGGETQYF. The CDR3 nucleotides are TGCGCCAGCAGCCAAGAGGGGACTAGCGGGGGGGGAGAGACCCAGTACTTC.

This clone appeared a single time. The chain combines TRBV10-2 with TRBJ2-5; 10 nucleotides match TRBD2. The trim removed 8 bases at V and 2 bases at J, leaving 5 bases unmatched. The CDR3 loop spans 14 amino acids. Germline CDR1 and CDR2: WSHSY and SAAADI. As DNA, the CDR3 is TGCGCCAGCGCACTAGCGGGGAATCAAGAGACCCAGTACTTC. Protein product: CASALAGNQETQYF.

This chain links TRBV3-1 (or the pseudogene TRBV3-2) with TRBJ2-3, with 8 bases lining up with TRBD2. Germline V lookup: CDR1 LGHDT, CDR2 YNNKEL (reference sequence). Trimming took 3 bases from V and 3 from J; bases not matched to a gene: 8. There are 16 residues in the CDR3. CDR3 in DNA: TGTGCCAGCAGCCAGGACCAGCGGGGGTGGACAGATACGCAGTATTTT. This sequence encodes CASSQDQRGWTDTQYF.

This clone has a handful of counts. The V call is TRBV5-1, the J call TRBJ2-7, with 9 bases that match TRBD2. Germline CDR1 SGHRS, CDR2 YFSETQ. CDR3 size: 14 residues. The J segment lost 10 bases and the V segment lost 0 bases, leaving 8 bases of the junction unmatched. CDR3 in DNA: TGCGCCAGCAGCTTGGCCGGGCTAGCGGGGTACCAGTACTTC. Its translation: CASSLAGLAGYQYF.

J is TRBJ2-2 and V is TRBV11-2, with TRBD1 as a possible D gene (6 bases). The germline V gene encodes CDR1 SGHAT and CDR2 FQNNGV. The CDR3 runs to 16 residues. V lost 4 bases, J lost 0 bases, and 12 bases lay in between. The CDR3 DNA follows: TGTGCCAGCAGCTCCTTCAGGGGCCCGAACACCGGGGAGCTGTTTTTT. Translated, it gives CASSSFRGPNTGELFF.

The CDR3 sequence: CASSQLGSYEQYF. The CDR3 DNA follows: TGTGCCAGCAGCCAACTAGGCTCCTACGAGCAGTACTTC. The chain joins TRBV14 to TRBJ2-7; D call uncertain. V shed 2 bases and J shed 0 bases, with 5 bases lying between them. The CDR3 runs to 13 residues. CDR1 and CDR2 (germline): SGHDN, FVKESK. Based on the CDR3 plus reference TRBV14 and TRBJ2-7, the full variable domain is EAGVTQFPSHSVIEKGQTVTLRCDPISGHDNLYWYRRVMGKEIKFLLHFVKESKQDESGMPNNRFLAERTGGTYSTLKVQPAELEDSGVYFCASSQLGSYEQYFGPGTRLTVT.